This T cell receptor (beta chain) comes out of a study of spatial heterogeneity in lung cancer. In the study overall: Fewer alpha-chain than beta-chain sequences were consistently detected. Study-level results: There were more appearances of ubiquitous expanded tumor TCRs in blood at resection than at follow-up.

At least ten counts were recorded for this clonotype. Its antigen remains unidentified. Each CDR3 protein gets one entry after TCRdb re-called the 5' RACE reads with MiXCR. The top ten hold about 3.1% of the sample, which has 50,000 to 55,000 distinct CDR3 sequences, roughly 7% seen once. Stated time point: sample taken at primary tumor resection. Extraction of whole RNA from tumor, nontumor lung or frozen PBMC preceded unsorted sequencing. V was clipped by 4 bases and J by 6 bases, with 16 bases between them. The CDR3 consists of 14 residues. Germline-derived CDR1 and CDR2 are SGHRS and YFSETQ. The TCR sequence derives from a female donor with early-stage non-small cell lung cancer. The sample was PBMCs, taken at surgery. The chain employs TRBV5-1 and TRBJ2-5, with D possibly called TRBD1 or TRBD2 (6 bases each). Written as DNA, the CDR3 is TGCGCCAGCAGCGTTGGGTACGGGGGCAAGACCCAGTACTTC. Amino acid sequence: CASSVGYGGKTQYF.